These 17 T cell receptor beta chains came from one sample sequenced in a study of shared clonotypes between healthy human individuals. The method was immunoSEQ multiplex PCR; TCRdb's version includes in-frame clones alone and lacks a portion of them. The table shows about 710,000 clones, with around three quarters occurring only once. Material for sequencing was memory CD4+ T cells sorted from blood. The subset was: CD45RA-negative fraction. The receptors originated from a woman in her thirties in good health.

DNA of the CDR3: TGCGCCAGCAGCTTGTCCTCCATAGGGTACAATGAGCAGTTCTTC. Encoded protein: CASSLSSIGYNEQFF. The chain couples TRBV5-1 to TRBJ2-1, with D uncertain. Germline CDR1 SGHRS, CDR2 YFSETQ. Trimming shortened V by 1 base and J by 4 bases, and 12 bases separated the two germline ends. The CDR3 is 15 amino acids.

This chain connects TRBV7-2 to TRBJ2-7; weak D call: TRBD1 (5 bases). This CDR3 is built from 14 residues. Germline V CDR1 and CDR2: SGHTA, FQGNSA. Trimming cost V 1 base and J 1 base, with 8 bases left between them. The CDR3 protein is CASSLGQPSYEQYF. The CDR3 nucleotides are TGTGCCAGCAGCTTAGGACAGCCGTCCTACGAGCAGTACTTC.

This clone was observed a few times. Other nucleotide sequences in the sample specify the same CDR3. CDR3 residues: CASSHDSSSYNEQFF. The CDR3 region has the DNA TGCGCCAGCAGCCATGACAGCAGCTCCTACAATGAGCAGTTCTTC. The chain links TRBV5-1 to TRBJ2-1; the D gene is possibly TRBD1 (5 bases). There are 15 residues in the CDR3. The V end was cut by 4 bases, the J end by 0 bases, with 11 bases between. Germline CDR1 reads SGHRS; CDR2 reads YFSETQ.

This clone occurred a few times. This sample includes further DNA sequences coding for the same CDR3. The chain joins TRBV9 to TRBJ2-2; D not certain. The CDR3 covers 12 residues. CDR1 SGDLS and CDR2 YYNGEE come from the germline V gene. Trimming removed 2 bases from V and 7 bases from J, with 6 bases in between. CDR3 amino acids: CASSVVRGELFF. The CDR3 nucleotides read TGTGCCAGCAGCGTCGTCCGCGGGGAGCTGTTTTTT.

The rearrangement links TRBV2 to TRBJ1-5; D is unclear. Germline CDR1 and CDR2: SNHLY and FYNNEI. Trimming took off 6 bases at V and 7 bases at J, with 19 bases between the two ends. This CDR3 region has 15 residues. The CDR3 DNA reads TGTGCCAGCAGGAAGGAATCGGCAGCCATACAGCCCCAGCATTTT. Protein sequence: CASRKESAAIQPQHF.

The chain couples TRBV15 to TRBJ2-6; D unclear. V was clipped by 5 bases and J by 2 bases, with 4 bases between them. This CDR3 spans 13 amino acids. CDR1 is LNHNV and CDR2 is YYDKDF in the germline V gene (reference sequence). The CDR3 loop is CATSRTGANVLTF. In nucleotides, the CDR3 is TGTGCCACCAGCCGGACTGGGGCCAACGTCCTGACTTTC.

The V gene is TRBV5-4, the J gene TRBJ1-2; unclear D gene. Deletions cut 0 bases from V and 8 bases from J, with 11 bases between. CDR1 SGHNT and CDR2 YYREEE come from the germline V gene (reference sequence). The CDR3 sequence is 13 residues long. The CDR3 reads CASSLALQEGYTF. CDR3 in DNA: TGTGCCAGCAGCTTGGCTCTGCAGGAGGGCTACACCTTC.

This chain connects TRBV15 to TRBJ2-1, with 14 bases aligning to TRBD2. There are 17 residues in the CDR3. CDR1 is LNHNV and CDR2 is YYDKDF in the germline V gene (reference sequence). Unmatched junction bases numbered 5, after V lost 3 bases and J lost 4 bases. In DNA, the CDR3 is TGTGCCACCAGCAGCCGGGGACTAGCGGGAGCTTACAATGAGCAGTTCTTC. Protein product: CATSSRGLAGAYNEQFF.

This clone was detected once. The gene calls are TRBV2 and TRBJ2-7; possible D gene TRBD2, 5 bases. V lost 5 bases to trimming and J lost 6 bases, with 11 bases between them. The germline V gene has CDR1 SNHLY and CDR2 FYNNEI. The CDR3 has 12 amino acids. The CDR3 loop reads CASSFGVREQYF. Written as DNA, the CDR3 is TGTGCCAGCAGTTTCGGGGTCCGCGAGCAGTACTTC.

The genes are TRBV19 and TRBJ2-3; D gene unclear. Germline V CDR1 and CDR2: LNHDA, SQIVND (reference sequence). This CDR3 spans 15 amino acids. V lost 2 bases and J lost 1, with 10 bases in between. The CDR3 DNA sequence: TGTGCCAGTAGTATAACTTGGTTGGGCACAGATACGCAGTATTTT. Encoded protein: CASSITWLGTDTQYF.

This clone was seen just once. The genes are TRBV18 and TRBJ1-1; 9 bases agree with TRBD1. The CDR3 sequence is 15 residues long. The J segment lost 5 bases and the V segment lost 4 bases, leaving 8 bases of the junction unmatched. Germline V gene lookup returns CDR1 KGHSH and CDR2 LQKENI. CDR3 protein: CASSHDADRGTEAFF. The CDR3 region has the DNA TGTGCCAGCTCACACGATGCGGACAGGGGAACTGAAGCTTTCTTT.

The chain recombines TRBV6-1 with TRBJ1-4, with D maybe TRBD1 (5 bases). V was cut by 6 bases and J by 8 bases, with 19 bases left in between. Germline CDR1 reads MNHNS; CDR2 reads SASEGT. The CDR3 length is 15 residues. CDR3 loop: CASRAPGPQGEKLFF. As DNA, the CDR3 is TGTGCCAGCAGGGCTCCGGGACCACAAGGAGAAAAACTGTTTTTT.

The CDR3 region is CASSWGLAGAIDEQYF. The CDR3, as DNA: TGTGCCAGCAGCTGGGGGCTAGCGGGAGCCATTGACGAGCAGTACTTC. V usage is TRBV5-6 and J usage is TRBJ2-7; 10 positions match TRBD2. Per germline, CDR1 SGHDT and CDR2 YYEEEE. This CDR3 has 16 residues. With 3 bases clipped from V and 5 bases from J, the junction kept 11 bases outside the gene matches.

The chain employs TRBV19 and TRBJ2-3, with TRBD2 identical over 9 bases. This CDR3 comprises 15 residues. The V segment lost 3 bases and the J segment 8 bases; nucleotides outside the gene matches: 9. Germline V gene data show CDR1 as LNHDA and CDR2 as SQIVND (reference sequence). CDR3 loop: CASSMWREGRGTQYF. CDR3 nucleotide sequence: TGTGCCAGTAGTATGTGGCGGGAGGGCCGGGGTACGCAGTATTTT.

The chain has TRBV11-3 and TRBJ2-5, with D tentatively TRBD2 (5 bases). The CDR3 has 15 residues. The germline V gene encodes CDR1 SGHNT and CDR2 YENEEA. V was cut by 0 bases and J by 5 bases, with 13 bases left in between. CDR3 coding DNA: TGTGCCAGCAGCTTAGAGGGCCTTCCGGGGGAGACCCAGTACTTC. This encodes CASSLEGLPGETQYF. The variable domain in full, completed from reference TRBV11-3 and TRBJ2-5, reads EAGVVQSPRYKIIEKKQPVAFWCNPISGHNTLYWYLQNLGQGPELLIRYENEEAVDDSQLPKDRFSAERLKGVDSTLKIQPAELGDSAVYLCASSLEGLPGETQYFGPGTRLLVL.

The chain joins TRBV9 to TRBJ2-2, with 7 bases fitting TRBD1. Germline trimming cut 1 base from V and 7 bases from J; bases unmatched to any gene: 7. CDR1 is SGDLS, CDR2 YYNGEE, per germline. CDR3 length: 15 residues. The CDR3 region is CASSVQGGNGGELFF. In DNA form, the CDR3 reads TGTGCCAGCAGCGTACAAGGGGGCAATGGCGGGGAGCTGTTTTTT.

The chain carries TRBV5-1 and TRBJ2-5; 10 nucleotides match TRBD2. The trim removed 0 bases at V and 2 bases at J, leaving 1 base unmatched. The CDR3 length is 15 residues. CDR1 is SGHRS, CDR2 YFSETQ, per germline. CDR3 coding DNA: TGCGCCAGCAGCTTGGTACTAGCGGGACAAGAGACCCAGTACTTC. It specifies CASSLVLAGQETQYF. Complete variable domain (other parts from reference TRBV5-1 and TRBJ2-5): KAGVTQTPRYLIKTRGQQVTLSCSPISGHRSVSWYQQTPGQGLQFLFEYFSETQRNKGNFPGRFSGRQFSNSRSEMNVSTLELGDSALYLCASSLVLAGQETQYFGPGTRLLVL.